This paragraph reports one T cell receptor beta chain. The source of the sample is a study of blood T cell repertoires in COVID-19. Across the whole study: PBMCs, B-cell-depleted T cells, or T cells were the source of the cDNA or gDNA that made up the material.

There are 13 residues in the CDR3. Trimming cost V 0 bases and J 8 bases; bases outside gene matches: 3. Looked up from germline, CDR1 is MGHDK and CDR2 is SYGVNS. Repertoires were generated with immunoSEQ multiplex PCR, while TCRdb's copy carries only in-frame clones and drops some. This table has about 170,000 clones, over 70% appearing once. Recruits, aged about 18 to 100 years, lived in 20 to 30 US areas. This clonotype was obtained from a woman between 50 and 59 years old in a cohort exposed to, infected with or recovered from COVID-19 (not recorded which). Sequencing input: PBMCs or T cells enriched from blood (not recorded which). The V and J genes are TRBV25-1 and TRBJ1-2, with 7 nucleotides matching TRBD1. The CDR3 reads CASSEYWDRGYTF. DNA for the CDR3: TGTGCCAGCAGTGAATATTGGGACAGAGGCTACACCTTC.